Each of the 23 T cell receptor beta chains below was sequenced from the same sample in a study of cytomegalovirus exposure and HLA in healthy donors. The repertoire was sequenced with immunoSEQ multiplex PCR; TCRdb's copy has only in-frame clones and lacks some. This table holds 150,000 to 200,000 clones, 85% to 90% found once. Material: PBMCs. These receptor sequences come from a man between 18 and 35 years old in good health and CMV-seropositive.

This chain connects TRBV11-3 to TRBJ2-7; D is unresolved. Between the trimmed V and J ends, which lost 1 base and 0 bases, there was a span of 10 bases. CDR3 length: 15 residues. CDR1 and CDR2 (germline): SGHNT, YENEEA. In DNA, the CDR3 is TGTGCCAGCAGCTTAGGTCACGGGTTCTCCTACGAGCAGTACTTC. Protein sequence: CASSLGHGFSYEQYF.

V is TRBV29-1 and J is TRBJ2-7, with 9 bases matching TRBD2. Germline loops: CDR1 SQVTM, CDR2 ANQGSEA. There are 15 residues in the CDR3. Losses at the gene ends were 7 bases for V and 7 bases for J; bases not matched to a gene: 17. The CDR3 reads CSAAVSGRSLWEQYF. CDR3 nucleotides: TGCAGCGCCGCAGTGAGCGGGAGGTCACTGTGGGAGCAGTACTTC.

This rearrangement joins TRBV5-4 to TRBJ2-7; tentatively, D is TRBD1 (6 bases). V was pared by 5 bases and J by 5 bases, with 14 bases between. The CDR3 sequence is 13 residues long. Looked up from germline, CDR1 is SGHNT and CDR2 is YYREEE (reference sequence). CDR3 region: CASSWQGINEQYF. The DNA for the CDR3 is TGTGCCAGCAGTTGGCAGGGGATCAACGAGCAGTACTTC. Filled out from reference TRBV5-4 and TRBJ2-7, the complete variable domain reads ETGVTQSPTHLIKTRGQQVTLRCSSQSGHNTVSWYQQALGQGPQFIFQYYREEENGRGNFPPRFSGLQFPNYSSELNVNALELDDSALYLCASSWQGINEQYFGPGTRLTVT.

The sample holds a few counts of this clone. V and J are TRBV19 and TRBJ2-3, with 9 nucleotides matching TRBD1. The germline gives CDR1 LNHDA, CDR2 SQIVND (reference sequence). This CDR3 is built from 11 residues. The junction had 3 bases not matched to a gene; V was cut back by 6 bases and J by 11 bases. The CDR3 nucleotides read TGTGCCAGTAGCCCGGGACAGGGGCAGTATTTT. It translates to CASSPGQGQYF.

The rearrangement uses TRBV7-3 and TRBJ2-3, with TRBD2 matching 12 bases. The junction had 8 bases not matched to a gene; V was cut back by 5 bases and J by 5 bases. The CDR3 has 16 amino acids. CDR1 is SGHTA and CDR2 is FQGTGA in the germline V gene. The DNA for the CDR3 is TGTGCCAGCAGCGTCAAACTAGCGGGAGGTGGAGATACGCAGTATTTT. Translating gives CASSVKLAGGGDTQYF.

The V call is TRBV9, the J call TRBJ2-2, with 9 bases matching TRBD2. Germline CDR1 reads SGDLS; CDR2 reads YYNGEE. The trim removed 5 bases at V and 0 bases at J, leaving 11 bases unmatched. The CDR3 has 18 residues. The CDR3 nucleotides read TGTGCCAGCAGTCGAATGTACGGACTAGCGCCGAACACCGGGGAGCTGTTTTTT. Residues: CASSRMYGLAPNTGELFF.

V and J are TRBV5-8 and TRBJ2-7; 9 positions agree with TRBD2. V dropped 3 bases and J dropped 5; count of bases not matched to a gene: 6. The CDR3 loop spans 14 amino acids. The germline CDR1 and CDR2 sequences are SGHTS and YDEGEE. CDR3 residues: CASSSGLALNEQYF. CDR3 nucleotide sequence: TGTGCCAGCAGCTCCGGACTAGCGCTCAACGAGCAGTACTTC.

Regarding this clone: A read error may produce the germline difference seen at one junction end. V is TRBV7-7 and J is TRBJ2-2, with TRBD2 matching 8 bases. This CDR3 has 15 residues. CDR1 is SSHAT and CDR2 is FNYEAQ in the germline V gene (reference sequence). Written as DNA, the CDR3 is TGTGCTAGCACCCGAGCGGGAGCGAGCACCGGGGAGCTGTTTTTT. It codes for CASTRAGASTGELFF.

The chain couples TRBV6-1 to TRBJ2-7; D possibly corresponds to TRBD1 (6 bases). V was cut by 6 bases and J by 0 bases, with 15 bases left in between. The CDR3 sequence is 15 residues long. Germline V gene data show CDR1 as MNHNS and CDR2 as SASEGT. CDR3 sequence reads: CASRHDRTPSYEQYF. CDR3 nucleotide sequence: TGTGCCAGCAGACACGACAGGACGCCCTCCTACGAGCAGTACTTC.

V is TRBV28 and J is TRBJ2-7, with D possibly being TRBD1 (6 bases). Germline assignment: CDR1 MDHEN and CDR2 SYDVKM. The CDR3 covers 15 residues. V was cut by 3 bases and J by 8 bases, with 20 bases left in between. In DNA form, the CDR3 reads TGTGCCAGCAGTTTTCCCCGTCAGGGGACGGACCAGCAGTACTTC. Translating it yields CASSFPRQGTDQQYF.

This clone was counted a few times. The V gene is TRBV7-8, the J gene TRBJ1-2, with D perhaps TRBD1 (5 bases). The CDR3 loop spans 15 amino acids. V lost 2 bases, J lost 4 bases, and 14 bases lay in between. Per the germline V gene, CDR1 is SGHVS and CDR2 is FQNEAQ. The CDR3 sequence: CASSLMQGRRYGYTF. The CDR3 nucleotides are TGTGCCAGCAGCTTAATGCAGGGTCGACGCTATGGCTACACCTTC.

The chain couples TRBV5-4 to TRBJ2-1, with 14 positions matching TRBD2. The V gene end was trimmed by 4 bases and the J gene end by 8 bases; junction bases not matched to a gene: 8. Germline-derived CDR1 and CDR2 are SGHNT and YYREEE (reference sequence). This CDR3 has 16 amino acids. The CDR3 sequence is CASSAGTSGSLDEQFF. Written as DNA, the CDR3 is TGTGCCAGCAGCGCCGGGACTAGCGGGAGTCTCGATGAGCAGTTCTTC.

This clone was counted a few times. The chain carries TRBV21-1 and TRBJ1-2; TRBD1 is taken as the D call from the table, unchecked against the DNA. TRBV21-1 is a documented pseudogene. CDR3 length equals 16 residues. CDR3 nucleotides: TGTGCCAGCAGATTGGGACAGGGGGGGACTAACTATGGCTACACCTTC. Translated, it gives CASRLGQGGTNYGYTF.

CDR3 sequence: CAIGGPGGPSYEQYF. Here the CDR3 DNA reads TGTGCCATCGGTGGGCCAGGAGGGCCATCCTACGAGCAGTACTTC. This chain uses TRBV10-3 with TRBJ2-7; perhaps TRBD2 as D (6 bases). The ends were cut back, 8 bases at V and 1 base at J, with 18 bases in the middle. In germline, CDR1 is ENHRY, CDR2 SYGVKD. The CDR3 consists of 15 residues.

This clone was recorded a few times. V usage is TRBV11-2 and J usage is TRBJ1-2; D is possibly TRBD1 (6 bases). CDR1 SGHAT and CDR2 FQNNGV come from the germline V gene. This CDR3 has 16 amino acids. The V gene lost 0 bases and the J gene lost 0 bases, with 11 bases spanning the gap. The CDR3 nucleotides are TGTGCCAGCAGCTTAGAGATAGGGGGAGCTAACTATGGCTACACCTTC. It yields the protein CASSLEIGGANYGYTF.

The rearrangement links TRBV7-6 to TRBJ2-7, with TRBD1 matching over 10 bases. CDR3 length: 15 amino acids. V lost 5 bases to trimming and J lost 0 bases; unmatched junction nucleotides: 4. Per germline, CDR1 SGHVS and CDR2 FNYEAQ. In DNA, the CDR3 is TGTGCCAGCAGCCCCGGGACAGGGGTCTCCTACGAGCAGTACTTC. Amino acids: CASSPGTGVSYEQYF.

The chain employs TRBV29-1 and TRBJ2-7; a weak D match, TRBD2 (6 bases). V gave up 2 bases and J gave up 2 bases, with 13 bases separating them. Germline CDR1 is SQVTM and CDR2 is ANQGSEA. CDR3 length: 14 residues. The CDR3 DNA is TGCAGCGTTGAATATGAGGCGGGAACCTACGAGCAGTACTTC. Its translation: CSVEYEAGTYEQYF.

V and J are TRBV27 and TRBJ2-1, with D unresolved. The CDR3 loop spans 16 amino acids. The V gene lost 4 bases and the J gene lost 1 base, with 14 bases spanning the gap. Per germline, CDR1 MNHEY and CDR2 SMNVEV (reference sequence). The CDR3 here is CASSSASRKSYNEQFF. CDR3 sequence (DNA): TGTGCCAGCAGTTCCGCTAGTCGTAAATCCTACAATGAGCAGTTCTTC.

This sequence joins TRBV2 and TRBJ2-7; 9 bases fit TRBD2. This CDR3 comprises 15 residues. The J segment lost 0 bases and the V segment lost 1 base, leaving 1 base of the junction unmatched. Germline assignment: CDR1 SNHLY and CDR2 FYNNEI. The DNA of the CDR3 is TGTGCCAGCAGTGAAGGTAGCGGGAGCTCCTACGAGCAGTACTTC. Its translation: CASSEGSGSSYEQYF.

The V gene is TRBV5-1, the J gene TRBJ1-1; D is perhaps TRBD1 (6 bases). V dropped 4 bases and J dropped 2 bases, with 12 bases sitting between them. The germline V gene encodes CDR1 SGHRS and CDR2 YFSETQ. This CDR3 comprises 14 residues. CDR3 sequence reads: CASSPGHDNTEAFF. CDR3 in DNA: TGCGCCAGCAGCCCGGGACACGACAACACTGAAGCTTTCTTT.

The V and J genes are TRBV7-9 and TRBJ2-3; no reliable D call. Trimming left V 5 bases short and J 6 bases short, with 6 bases between. The CDR3 totals 11 residues. CDR1 SEHNR and CDR2 FQNEAQ come from the germline V gene (reference sequence). The CDR3 spells CASSLEDTQYF. Written as DNA, the CDR3 is TGTGCCAGCAGCCTTGAGGATACGCAGTATTTT.

V and J are TRBV15 and TRBJ2-1; TRBD2 matches at 10 bases. Trimming at V came to 1 base and at J to 12 bases, leaving 3 bases not matched to a gene. Germline assignment: CDR1 LNHNV and CDR2 YYDKDF (reference sequence). The CDR3 is made up of 13 amino acids. CDR3 protein: CATSRVTSGWQFF. The CDR3 nucleotides read TGTGCCACCAGCAGAGTGACTAGCGGGTGGCAGTTCTTC.

This sequence joins TRBV29-1 and TRBJ1-1; 7 nucleotides match TRBD1. CDR1 is SQVTM, CDR2 ANQGSEA, per germline. The CDR3 sequence is 13 residues long. J gave up 0 bases and V 7 bases, and 5 bases lay outside the gene matches. In DNA, the CDR3 is TGCAGCGGTTCGGGACAGATGAACACTGAAGCTTTCTTT. Encoded protein: CSGSGQMNTEAFF.